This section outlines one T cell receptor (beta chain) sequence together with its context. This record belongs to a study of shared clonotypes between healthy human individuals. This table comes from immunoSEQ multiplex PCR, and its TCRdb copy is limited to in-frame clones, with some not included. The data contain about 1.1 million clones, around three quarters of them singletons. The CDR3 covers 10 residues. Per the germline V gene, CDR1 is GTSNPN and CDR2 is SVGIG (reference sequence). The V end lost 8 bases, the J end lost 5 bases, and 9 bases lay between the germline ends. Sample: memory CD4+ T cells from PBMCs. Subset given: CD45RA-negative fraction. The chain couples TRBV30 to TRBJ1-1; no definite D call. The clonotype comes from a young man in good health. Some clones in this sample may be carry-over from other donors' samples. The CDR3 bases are TGTGCCCTCCAAGGGACTGAAGCTTTCTTT. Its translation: CALQGTEAFF.